Described below is a single T cell receptor (beta chain) sequence and its context. Its specificity is unknown. This record belongs to a study of cytomegalovirus exposure and HLA in healthy donors. Whole-study results and caveats: Reports described diagnosis of cytomegalovirus status by the classifier as highly specific and sensitive. Trimming of TCR beta V- and J-genes showed a link, identified in a later analysis, to a missense DCLRE1C variant.

Germline CDR1 is LNHDA and CDR2 is SQIVND (reference sequence). CDR3 size: 13 residues. Losses at the gene ends were 7 bases for V and 7 bases for J; bases not matched to a gene: 6. The PCR was carried out with 60 Vbeta primers and 13 Jbeta primers. Sequencing used immunoSEQ multiplex PCR; TCRdb keeps in-frame clones, though not all of them. The sample has approximately 130,000 clones, under 75% seen once. This clonotype was obtained from a woman between 35 and 50 years old in good health and CMV-seronegative. Sequenced sample: PBMCs. This chain connects TRBV19 to TRBJ1-4; 7 bases match TRBD1. CDR3 in amino acids: CASNGPGGEKLFF. CDR3 in DNA: TGTGCCAGTAATGGACCAGGGGGTGAAAAACTGTTTTTT.